This paragraph covers one T cell receptor (beta chain) sequence. This sample stems from a study of T cell responses to AZD1222 COVID-19 vaccine. There are 15 residues in the CDR3. CDR1 and CDR2 (germline): GTSNPN, SVGIG (reference sequence). V shed 4 bases and J 3 bases; nucleotides not matched to a gene: 9. This table comes from immunoSEQ multiplex PCR, and its TCRdb copy is limited to in-frame clones, with some not included. The table shows about 39,000 clones, with 88% occurring only once. Sequencing used peripheral blood, obtained 28 days after the second dose of the MenACWY control vaccine. The sequence was collected from an adult who received the MenACWY meningococcal vaccine as a control. The chain joins TRBV30 to TRBJ2-7, with 10 bases identical to TRBD1. The CDR3 sequence is CAWTSGTGVLYEQYF. In DNA form, the CDR3 reads TGTGCCTGGACCTCCGGGACAGGGGTGCTCTACGAGCAGTACTTC.